The 27 T cell receptor beta chains below all came from one sample that was sequenced in a study of blood T cell repertoires in COVID-19. Generated by immunoSEQ multiplex PCR, the TCRdb table keeps only in-frame clones and is missing some. The table includes roughly 150,000 clones, approximately 91% detected once. Material: peripheral blood. These TCRs come from a man between 18 and 35 years old with acute or convalescent COVID-19.

The chain uses TRBV5-1 and TRBJ1-4; tentative D call: TRBD1 (5 bases). V was trimmed by 6 bases and J by 10 bases, leaving 16 bases between them. Germline V lookup: CDR1 SGHRS, CDR2 YFSETQ. CDR3 length: 13 residues. The DNA of the CDR3 is TGCGCCAGCACCCCGGAGGGGATGGGAAAACTGTTTTTT. It specifies CASTPEGMGKLFF.

This sequence joins TRBV6-1 and TRBJ1-4; 7 bases fit TRBD1. The germline V gene has CDR1 MNHNS and CDR2 SASEGT. With 2 bases clipped from V and 6 bases from J, the junction kept 6 bases outside the gene matches. This CDR3 contains 15 residues. The CDR3 sequence: CASSETGTADEKLFF. Written as DNA, the CDR3 is TGTGCCAGCAGTGAAACTGGGACAGCTGATGAAAAACTGTTTTTT.

This clone occurred once. This rearrangement joins TRBV18 to TRBJ2-7; D remains ambiguous. Germline CDR1 reads KGHSH; CDR2 reads LQKENI. V lost 5 bases and J lost 4, with 12 bases in between. This CDR3 contains 13 residues. CDR3 loop: CASSVLGEYEQYF. CDR3 DNA sequence: TGTGCCAGCTCAGTCCTAGGTGAATACGAGCAGTACTTC.

The chain combines TRBV7-6 with TRBJ1-5; 9 bases match TRBD1. V dropped 5 bases and J dropped 5; count of bases not matched to a gene: 7. The CDR3 is made up of 15 amino acids. CDR1 and CDR2 from the germline V gene are SGHVS and FNYEAQ. The CDR3: CASSPIQGAYQPQHF. The CDR3 DNA is TGTGCCAGCAGCCCAATACAGGGGGCGTATCAGCCCCAGCATTTT.

About this clone itself: A read error may account for a junction end that differs from germline. The chain joins TRBV11-2 to TRBJ2-4; no clear D gene. Per the germline V gene, CDR1 is SGHAT and CDR2 is FQNNGV. The CDR3 runs 19 residues. The CDR3 DNA is TGTGCCAGCAGCATAGAAGTTAGCACCCATAGCCTAGCCAAAAACATTCAGTACTTC. This encodes CASSIEVSTHSLAKNIQYF.

The genes are TRBV4-1 and TRBJ2-7; TRBD1 is a possible D gene (6 bases). Germline assignment: CDR1 MGHRA and CDR2 YSYEKL. The CDR3 length is 17 residues. V shed 2 bases and J shed 2 bases, with 19 bases lying between them. The CDR3 coding sequence is TGCGCCAGCAGCCAATCCGTTCGGGACACCCTTACCTACGAGCAGTACTTC. Its protein product is CASSQSVRDTLTYEQYF.

The chain joins TRBV29-1 to TRBJ2-3, with TRBD1 identical over 9 bases. J gave up 3 bases and V 8 bases, and 21 bases lay outside the gene matches. CDR1 and CDR2 from the germline V gene are SQVTM and ANQGSEA. The CDR3 length is 18 residues. The CDR3 nucleotides are TGCAGCCCAAAACCAATACCCGGGACAGGGTACTTAACAGATACGCAGTATTTT. It is translated as CSPKPIPGTGYLTDTQYF.

The chain employs TRBV10-1 and TRBJ2-1; a possible D gene is TRBD2 (6 bases). Trimming pared 6 bases from V and 8 bases from J, leaving 17 bases between. The CDR3 consists of 14 residues. Looked up from germline, CDR1 is WNHNN and CDR2 is SYGVQD (reference sequence). CDR3 in DNA: TGCGCCAGCAGCGGCTGGTCCCCGGGGGATGAGCAGTTCTTC. Its translation is CASSGWSPGDEQFF.

The chain is built from TRBV11-3 and TRBJ2-1; 8 nucleotides agree with TRBD2. CDR1 and CDR2 from the germline V gene are SGHNT and YENEEA. V was pared by 2 bases and J by 9 bases, with 6 bases of the junction left unmatched. The CDR3 is 14 amino acids. This CDR3 is CASSLTGGVGEQFF. The CDR3 nucleotides read TGTGCCAGCAGCTTAACGGGAGGGGTAGGTGAGCAGTTCTTC.

V is TRBV30 and J is TRBJ2-3, with D tentatively TRBD1 (6 bases). The CDR3 has 13 amino acids. Germline CDR1 is GTSNPN and CDR2 is SVGIG (reference sequence). The V end was cut by 0 bases, the J end by 5 bases, with 9 bases between. The CDR3 nucleotides read TGTGCCTGGAGTGTACAGGGAGAAGATACGCAGTATTTT. This translates into CAWSVQGEDTQYF.

V gene TRBV19 combines with J gene TRBJ2-7; possible D gene TRBD2, 5 bases. The length of the CDR3 is 16 residues. CDR1 is LNHDA and CDR2 is SQIVND in the germline V gene (reference sequence). The V end lost 4 bases, the J end lost 0 bases, and 16 bases lay between the germline ends. The DNA of the CDR3 is TGTGCCAGTAGTAATCAAAGAGTAGGGAGCTCCTACGAGCAGTACTTC. It specifies CASSNQRVGSSYEQYF.

The CDR3 nucleotides are TGTGCCAGTAGTATAGACTCCTCAGATACGCAGTATTTT. Encoded protein: CASSIDSSDTQYF. The rearrangement links TRBV19 to TRBJ2-3; D unresolved. V lost 0 bases to trimming and J lost 4 bases, with 5 bases between them. The germline V gene has CDR1 LNHDA and CDR2 SQIVND (reference sequence). CDR3 size: 13 residues. Drawing the rest from reference TRBV19 and TRBJ2-3, the complete variable domain is DGGITQSPKYLFRKEGQNVTLSCEQNLNHDAMYWYRQDPGQGLRLIYYSQIVNDFQKGDIAEGYSVSREKKESFPLTVTSAQKNPTAFYLCASSIDSSDTQYFGPGTRLTVL.

This chain uses TRBV11-2 with TRBJ2-1; 14 bases fit TRBD2. Trimming removed 4 bases from V and 15 bases from J; junction bases left unmatched: 14. Germline CDR1 and CDR2: SGHAT and FQNNGV. CDR3 length: 16 residues. The CDR3 loop is CASSSGLAGEGFLRFF. In DNA, the CDR3 is TGTGCCAGCAGCTCGGGACTAGCGGGAGAGGGGTTTCTTAGGTTCTTC.

The V call is TRBV6-1, the J call TRBJ2-3, with TRBD2 matching over 7 bases. In germline, CDR1 is MNHNS, CDR2 SASEGT. The CDR3 totals 14 residues. Losses at the gene ends were 1 base for V and 5 bases for J; bases not matched to a gene: 3. CDR3 amino acids: CASSEGLAKDTQYF. DNA of the CDR3: TGTGCCAGCAGTGAAGGACTAGCCAAAGATACGCAGTATTTT.

The V gene is TRBV18, the J gene TRBJ1-3; D not certain. The V end lost 3 bases, the J end lost 0 bases, and 9 bases lay between the germline ends. Germline V gene lookup returns CDR1 KGHSH and CDR2 LQKENI. This CDR3 has 15 amino acids. In DNA form, the CDR3 reads TGTGCCAGCTCACCCGACGGGAACTCTGGAAACACCATATATTTT. This gives the protein CASSPDGNSGNTIYF.

The chain employs TRBV29-1 and TRBJ1-2, with D maybe TRBD1 (6 bases). CDR1 SQVTM and CDR2 ANQGSEA come from the germline V gene. The CDR3 is made up of 14 amino acids. V shed 6 bases and J shed 8 bases, with 22 bases lying between them. In nucleotides, the CDR3 is TGCAGCGTCGGGACACTAACCCTAGGAAACGGCTACACCTTC. Protein: CSVGTLTLGNGYTF.

In this sample, this clone turned up once. The V gene is TRBV5-5, the J gene TRBJ1-6, with 7 bases fitting TRBD1. The CDR3 runs to 15 residues. Germline values: CDR1 SGHKS, CDR2 YYEKEE (reference sequence). V lost 6 bases and J lost 4; bases outside the gene matches: 7. CDR3 amino acids: CASTETGMYNSPLHF. CDR3 bases: TGTGCCAGCACCGAGACAGGGATGTATAATTCACCCCTCCACTTT.

The rearrangement uses TRBV5-1 and TRBJ1-2, with D perhaps TRBD1 (5 bases). CDR1 and CDR2 (germline): SGHRS, YFSETQ. The CDR3 length is 13 residues. The V and J ends lost 1 base and 3 bases respectively, with 7 bases between them. Here the CDR3 DNA reads TGCGCCAGCAGCTTGACAGGTGACTATGGCTACACCTTC. This gives the protein CASSLTGDYGYTF.

This clone came up once. The rearrangement joins TRBV5-1 to TRBJ1-4; the D gene is possibly TRBD1 (6 bases). CDR1 SGHRS and CDR2 YFSETQ come from the germline V gene. The CDR3 is made up of 16 amino acids. Trimming shortened V by 4 bases and J by 7 bases, and 20 bases separated the two germline ends. CDR3 sequence reads: CASSRDISGMFEKLFF. CDR3 DNA sequence: TGCGCCAGCAGCCGGGACATTTCGGGGATGTTTGAAAAACTGTTTTTT.

Note on this clone: Other DNA sequences from this sample encode an identical CDR3 as well. The chain recombines TRBV2 with TRBJ1-5; D might be TRBD1 (6 bases). CDR1 is SNHLY, CDR2 FYNNEI, per germline. The CDR3 contains 13 residues. V was shortened by 6 bases and J by 1 base, with 7 bases between the two germline ends. The CDR3 DNA sequence: TGTGCCAGCAGCGGACAGAGCAATCAGCCCCAGCATTTT. Its protein product is CASSGQSNQPQHF.

This chain joins TRBV9 and TRBJ2-1, with 10 bases that match TRBD1. The germline V gene encodes CDR1 SGDLS and CDR2 YYNGEE. Trimming cost V 4 bases and J 10 bases; bases outside gene matches: 17. The CDR3 extends over 17 amino acids. Written as DNA, the CDR3 is TGTGCCAGCAGCCCCGGCCGGGGGGGACAGGGGTTAGAAGAGCAGTTCTTC. Its translation: CASSPGRGGQGLEEQFF.

The chain is built from TRBV7-8 and TRBJ2-7, with 10 bases that match TRBD2. The ends lost 1 base at V and 3 bases at J; junction bases unmatched: 9. Germline CDR1 is SGHVS and CDR2 is FQNEAQ. The CDR3 sequence is 17 residues long. The CDR3 loop reads CASSLGGASGRGYEQYF. The CDR3 DNA is TGTGCCAGCAGCTTAGGGGGGGCTAGCGGGAGAGGCTACGAGCAGTACTTC.

The chain links TRBV7-9 to TRBJ1-1; D gene uncertain. Germline V gene lookup returns CDR1 SEHNR and CDR2 FQNEAQ (reference sequence). The length of the CDR3 is 16 residues. Trimming stripped 4 bases from V and 0 bases from J, with 15 bases between. The CDR3 nucleotides read TGTGCCAGCAGCTCCGAGGGAGGTTTCATGAACACTGAAGCTTTCTTT. It specifies CASSSEGGFMNTEAFF.

In nucleotides, the CDR3 is TGCGCCAGCAACCCGGGACATCTGAACACTGAAGCTTTCTTT. It encodes CASNPGHLNTEAFF. V is TRBV5-1 and J is TRBJ1-1; D is possibly TRBD1 (6 bases). The V gene's germline CDR1 is SGHRS and CDR2 YFSETQ. The V end was cut by 6 bases, the J end by 0 bases, with 12 bases between. The length of the CDR3 is 14 residues.

This chain connects TRBV5-6 to TRBJ1-6; D gene unclear. The CDR3 contains 14 residues. V was pared by 2 bases and J by 7 bases, with 10 bases between. Looked up from germline, CDR1 is SGHDT and CDR2 is YYEEEE. DNA of the CDR3: TGTGCCAGCAGCTTCGAGCGGGAAAATTCACCCCTCCACTTT. This translates into CASSFERENSPLHF.

The genes are TRBV7-8 and TRBJ1-3; a possible D gene is TRBD1 (6 bases). V lost 5 bases, J lost 3 bases, and 17 bases lay in between. This CDR3 region has 16 residues. Germline values: CDR1 SGHVS, CDR2 FQNEAQ. The DNA for the CDR3 is TGTGCCAGCAGCCCCAGTGGGGGGGCGGGTGGAAACACCATATATTTT. This codes for CASSPSGGAGGNTIYF.

This sequence joins TRBV18 and TRBJ2-7; 11 bases line up with TRBD1. CDR3 length: 14 amino acids. CDR1 is KGHSH and CDR2 is LQKENI in the germline V gene. V lost 5 bases to trimming and J lost 2 bases; unmatched junction nucleotides: 2. The CDR3 DNA reads TGTGCCAGCTCATCGGGACAGGGGGCCTACGAGCAGTACTTC. This sequence encodes CASSSGQGAYEQYF.